Listed below are T cell receptor beta chains from one sample, sequenced in a study of blood T cell repertoires in COVID-19. Repertoires were generated with immunoSEQ multiplex PCR, while TCRdb's copy carries only in-frame clones and drops some. Of some 240,000 clones listed, 75% to 90% were seen once; the top ten hold approximately 3.4%. The sample was PBMCs or T cells enriched from blood (not recorded which). These receptors were obtained from a middle-aged woman who had been exposed to COVID-19. CDR3s include the opening cysteine and the closing phenylalanine or tryptophan. The D gene is left open where the match is weak. The size of a clone is reported for some rows only, either as once, few or many, or as a class for expanded clones.

13	TRBV28	TRBD1	NA	TRBJ1-6	TGTGCCCACGGGGACAGGGAAAATTCACCCCTCCACTTT	CAHGDRENSPLHF
14	TRBV9	TRBD1	NA	TRBJ2-7	TGTGCCAGCAGCGAGGGACAGGGACCCTCCGAGCAGTACTTC	CASSEGQGPSEQYF
15	TRBV28	TRBD1	NA	TRBJ2-7	TGTGCCAGCAGTTTATACACAGGGGTCGTGTACGAGCAGTACTTC	CASSLYTGVVYEQYF
13	TRBV18	TRBD1	NA	TRBJ1-6	TGTGCCAGTGAGCAGGGGGCTAATTCACCCCTCCACTTT	CASEQGANSPLHF
15	TRBV6-5	TRBD2	NA	TRBJ2-1	TGTGCCAGCAGTCTAATAGCGGGAGCCTACAATGAGCAGTTCTTC	CASSLIAGAYNEQFF
16	TRBV3-1/TRBV3-2	TRBD2	NA	TRBJ2-2	TGTGCCAGCAGCCCGGGGGTAGCGGGGGTCACCGGGGAGCTGTTTTTT	CASSPGVAGVTGELFF
19	TRBV7-9	TRBD2	NA	TRBJ2-5	TGTGCCAGCAGCTTAGCCCGCATCGTAGTAGCGGGGTACCAAGAGACCCAGTACTTC	CASSLARIVVAGYQETQYF
16	TRBV19	TRBD1	NA	TRBJ1-3	TGTGCCAGTAGTATTCCCTCGGGACAGTCTGGAAACACCATATATTTT	CASSIPSGQSGNTIYF
14	TRBV7-9	NA	NA	TRBJ2-1	TGTGCCAGCAGCCGACGAGGCCTCATCGATGAGCAGTTCTTC	CASSRRGLIDEQFF
15	TRBV6-6	NA	NA	TRBJ1-2	TGTGCCAGCAGGAACCGGGACATGATTGGGTATGGCTACACCTTC	CASRNRDMIGYGYTF
10	TRBV28	TRBD2	NA	TRBJ2-1	TGTGCCAGCGGAAGCGGGAAAAAGTTCTTC	CASGSGKKFF
14	TRBV7-2	TRBD1	NA	TRBJ1-5	TGTGCCAGCAGCCCGGGACAGGGTGGTCAGCCCCAGCATTTT	CASSPGQGGQPQHF
14	TRBV9	NA	NA	TRBJ1-6	TGTGCCAGCAGCCTCGGGACTACTAATTCACCCCTCCACTTT	CASSLGTTNSPLHF
14	TRBV30	TRBD1	once	TRBJ1-5	TGTGCCTGGAGTTTGGACAGGGAACATCAGCCCCAGCATTTT	CAWSLDREHQPQHF
15	TRBV28	NA	NA	TRBJ1-4	TGTGCCAGCAGAACCCAGGGAGGGTCTAATGAAAAACTGTTTTTT	CASRTQGGSNEKLFF
15	TRBV10-3	NA	NA	TRBJ2-2	TGTGCCATCAATCGGGGAACAGCCGACACCGGGGAGCTGTTTTTT	CAINRGTADTGELFF
14	TRBV11-2	NA	few	TRBJ1-1	TGTGCCAGCAGCTTCCCCTCAGTAGGGAGGGAAGCTTTCTTT	CASSFPSVGREAFF
15	TRBV14	NA	NA	TRBJ1-1	TGTGCCAGCAGCCCGAGGGGCAGGGAGGGCACTGAAGCTTTCTTT	CASSPRGREGTEAFF
12	TRBV6-5	TRBD1	few	TRBJ1-4	TGTGCCAGCAGTCGACAGGGAGAAAAACTGTTTTTT	CASSRQGEKLFF
13	TRBV19	NA	NA	TRBJ1-2	TGTGCCAGTAGTATGGGGCTTAACTATGGCTACACCTTC	CASSMGLNYGYTF
14	TRBV21-1	NA	few	TRBJ1-3	TGTGCCAGCAGCGGCAGGGGGACGGGAAACACCATATATTTT	CASSGRGTGNTIYF
14	TRBV7-2	TRBD2	few	TRBJ2-3	TGTGCCAGCAGTTCTAGCGGGGGGAAGTATACGCAGTATTTT	CASSSSGGKYTQYF
15	TRBV27	TRBD1	NA	TRBJ2-7	TGTGCCAGCAGTTTAAGGCGGGACAGGGTAATCGAGCAGTACTTC	CASSLRRDRVIEQYF
16	TRBV28	TRBD1	NA	TRBJ1-5	TGTGCCAGCAGTTTACGCCGGACAGGCCCCAATCAGCCCCAGCATTTT	CASSLRRTGPNQPQHF
16	TRBV28	NA	NA	TRBJ1-5	TGTGCCAGCAGTTTCACCCGGGAGGTTGGCAATCAGCCCCAGCATTTT	CASSFTREVGNQPQHF
13	TRBV19	NA	NA	TRBJ2-5	TGTGCCAGTAGTATAGGAAGGGGAGAGACCCAGTACTTC	CASSIGRGETQYF
15	TRBV11-3	TRBD1	NA	TRBJ1-1	TGTGCCAGCAGCTTCTCGGGACAGGGTAACACTGAAGCTTTCTTT	CASSFSGQGNTEAFF
13	TRBV2	NA	NA	TRBJ1-1	TGTGCCAGCACCTCCTCTCCTACCCCTGAAGCTTTCTTT	CASTSSPTPEAFF
14	TRBV6-5	NA	NA	TRBJ1-4	TGTGCCAGCGGCGGCAGTTCAACTAATGAAAAACTGTTTTTT	CASGGSSTNEKLFF
16	TRBV4-1	TRBD2	NA	TRBJ2-7	TGCGCCAGCAGCCAAGACGCCCCGGGGGGTGGCGGCGAGCAGTACTTC	CASSQDAPGGGGEQYF
13	TRBV5-1	NA	few	TRBJ2-7	TGCGCCAGCAGCTTGGCGCCAGTCTACGAGCAGTACTTC	CASSLAPVYEQYF
14	TRBV5-1	TRBD1	NA	TRBJ2-5	TGCGCCAGCAGGTTGACAGGGACACAAGAGACCCAGTACTTC	CASRLTGTQETQYF
14	TRBV18	NA	NA	TRBJ1-2	TGTGCCAGCTCACCTGGTTTAGCTAACTATGGCTACACCTTC	CASSPGLANYGYTF
15	TRBV5-1	TRBD2	NA	TRBJ2-5	TGCGCCAGCAGACGACTAGCGCAAAGAGGAGAGACCCAGTACTTC	CASRRLAQRGETQYF
13	TRBV7-3	NA	once	TRBJ1-2	TGTGCCAGCAGCTTGTTTACAGGTTATGGCTACACCTTC	CASSLFTGYGYTF
14	TRBV30	NA	once	TRBJ1-1	TGTGCCTGGAAAACGGTGGGCAGGGCCACTGAAGCTTTCTTT	CAWKTVGRATEAFF
14	TRBV5-6	NA	NA	TRBJ1-4	TGTGCCAGCAGCTTGCGGGGAGGGGATGAAAAACTGTTTTTT	CASSLRGGDEKLFF
13	TRBV28	NA	NA	TRBJ2-2	TGTGCCACACAGGCACCCAACACCGGGGAGCTGTTTTTT	CATQAPNTGELFF
18	TRBV5-1	TRBD2	NA	TRBJ2-1	TGTGCCAGCAGCTTGGGGACTAGCGGGACATGGTCCTACAATGAGCAGTTCTTC	CASSLGTSGTWSYNEQFF
14	TRBV19	TRBD1	once	TRBJ2-3	TGTGCCACCTCCCGACAGGGAATCGCAGATACGCAGTATTTT	CATSRQGIADTQYF
15	TRBV19	NA	NA	TRBJ1-4	TGTGCCAGCCAAAAACAGGGCCCCACTAATGAAAAACTGTTTTTT	CASQKQGPTNEKLFF
15	TRBV7-8	TRBD1	NA	TRBJ1-4	TGTGCCAGCAGCTCGCCGGGACAGGACAAAGAAAAACTGTTTTTT	CASSSPGQDKEKLFF
14	TRBV27	NA	NA	TRBJ1-2	TGTGCCAGCAGATTTCGAGGGGGGGCTCAGGGCTACACCTTC	CASRFRGGAQGYTF
15	TRBV19	TRBD1	NA	TRBJ1-6	TGTGCCAGTAGTATTGGTGGGACAGGGAACTCACCCCTCCACTTT	CASSIGGTGNSPLHF